Sequencing of this T cell receptor beta chain was carried out in a study of metastatic and nonmetastatic thyroid tumors. Study findings and constraints: Benign nodules were reported to have significantly lower TCR beta diversity than malignant thyroid tumors, in blood and tumor.

Under the authors' procedure: CDR3 differences across clinicopathological groups were used to build a distant-metastasis classifier for papillary thyroid cancer. TCRdb re-clonotyped the PCR reads via MiXCR. TCRdb, rather than the study authors, made the V and J calls. The table records 15,000 to 20,000 clones, under 25% of them present only once. Ten or more counts support this clone. As yet, its antigen is unknown. There were no patients who had received any treatment before thyroid surgery. This CDR3 is 15 amino acids long. V shed 3 bases and J shed 7 bases, with 16 bases lying between them. Germline assignment: CDR1 SGHNT and CDR2 YYREEE (reference sequence).

Material: tumor tissue. The chain joins TRBV5-4 to TRBJ2-2; TRBD2 is a possible D gene (6 bases). This TCR derives from a female donor with papillary thyroid cancer or a benign thyroid nodule (not recorded which). Some clones in this sample may be carry-over from other donors' samples. In nucleotides, the CDR3 is TGTGCCAGCAGCTCCCCCGGGACTCCCAACGGGGAGCTGTTTTTT. This encodes CASSSPGTPNGELFF.